This T cell receptor beta chain was profiled in a study of spatial heterogeneity in lung cancer. General study findings and limits: Counts of expanded alpha and beta TCRs within tumors tracked the tumor nonsynonymous mutation count.

TCRdb recomputed calls from the 5' RACE reads with MiXCR, one row per CDR3 protein. The sample includes over 4,000 distinct CDR3 sequences, 6% to 8.5% of them seen just once. This clonotype has at least ten counts. The antigen remains unidentified. Time point given: sample taken at primary tumor resection. This CDR3 is 11 amino acids long. The ends were cut back, 0 bases at V and 10 bases at J, with 5 bases in the middle. Per germline, CDR1 SGDLS and CDR2 YYNGEE. The sequenced sample was lung tumor tissue, obtained at surgery. The origin of this receptor is a male donor with early-stage non-small cell lung cancer. This rearrangement joins TRBV9 to TRBJ2-1; D unclear. CDR3: CASSVVGEQFF. The DNA of the CDR3 is TGTGCCAGCAGCGTAGTGGGGGAGCAGTTCTTC.